Each of the 30 T cell receptor beta chains below was sequenced from the same sample in a study of TIL therapy for anti-PD-1-resistant metastatic lung cancer. Sequencing used immunoSEQ v3. Method: immunoSEQ multiplex PCR; TCRdb's copy keeps in-frame clones and lacks some. Among more than 45,000 clones listed, roughly 80% were seen once. Time point in this sample: pre-treatment sample, taken before nivolumab and TIL therapy. Sequenced material: blood, taken at baseline. The source is a person aged 25-79 years with non-small cell lung cancer.

This clone appeared a few times. The chain uses TRBV30 and TRBJ2-3; TRBD2 might be the D (5 bases). Trimming pared 0 bases from V and 2 bases from J, leaving 12 bases between. This CDR3 has 15 residues. CDR1 GTSNPN and CDR2 SVGIG come from the germline V gene (reference sequence). The CDR3 sequence: CAWSVRGWDTDTQYF. CDR3 nucleotides: TGTGCCTGGAGTGTACGAGGGTGGGACACAGATACGCAGTATTTT.

This sequence joins TRBV18 and TRBJ2-1, with 7 nucleotides matching TRBD2. The germline V gene encodes CDR1 KGHSH and CDR2 LQKENI. This CDR3 contains 15 residues. The trim removed 2 bases at V and 0 bases at J, leaving 1 base unmatched. The CDR3, as DNA: TGTGCCAGCTCACCAAGGACTAGCTCCTACAATGAGCAGTTCTTC. Translation gives CASSPRTSSYNEQFF.

This chain uses TRBV5-1 with TRBJ2-1; unclear D gene. The CDR3 spans 12 residues. Germline V gene lookup returns CDR1 SGHRS and CDR2 YFSETQ. V lost 0 bases, J lost 8 bases, and 6 bases lay in between. CDR3 in amino acids: CASSLVPDEQFF. The CDR3 DNA follows: TGCGCCAGCAGCTTGGTCCCGGATGAGCAGTTCTTC.

This rearrangement joins TRBV9 to TRBJ2-7, with TRBD2 identical over 9 bases. The V gene's germline CDR1 is SGDLS and CDR2 YYNGEE. The CDR3 is made up of 15 amino acids. V was pared by 2 bases and J by 0 bases, with 3 bases of the junction left unmatched. Here the CDR3 DNA reads TGTGCCAGCAGCGTTAGCGGGGGAAGCTCCTACGAGCAGTACTTC. Translation: CASSVSGGSSYEQYF. Combining the CDR3 with reference TRBV9 and TRBJ2-7 gives the whole variable domain DSGVTQTPKHLITATGQRVTLRCSPRSGDLSVYWYQQSLDQGLQFLIQYYNGEERAKGNILERFSAQQFPDLHSELNLSSLELGDSALYFCASSVSGGSSYEQYFGPGTRLTVT.

The J gene is TRBJ1-2, the V gene TRBV18, with TRBD1 matching 10 bases. CDR1 KGHSH and CDR2 LQKENI come from the germline V gene. Unmatched junction bases numbered 6, after V lost 2 bases and J lost 0 bases. The CDR3 runs 17 residues. The CDR3 sequence is CASSPGTGVGANYGYTF. As DNA, the CDR3 is TGTGCCAGCTCACCAGGGACAGGGGTTGGTGCTAACTATGGCTACACCTTC.

This sequence joins TRBV7-2 and TRBJ2-3; D remains unclear. Germline V lookup: CDR1 SGHTA, CDR2 FQGNSA. Trimming removed 2 bases at V and 0 bases at J, with 12 bases between. The CDR3 totals 16 residues. The CDR3 DNA follows: TGTGCCAGCAGCTTAAACGAGTTAGTAAGCACAGATACGCAGTATTTT. This codes for CASSLNELVSTDTQYF.

This clone was recorded only once. This chain joins TRBV4-1 and TRBJ2-2; TRBD1 matches at 11 bases. Germline V gene data show CDR1 as MGHRA and CDR2 as YSYEKL. V lost 0 bases, J lost 6 bases, and 3 bases stayed unmatched. This CDR3 contains 16 residues. The CDR3 DNA is TGCGCCAGCAGCCAAGAAAGGACAGGGGGCCCCGGGGAGCTGTTTTTT. Its protein product is CASSQERTGGPGELFF.

This chain uses TRBV7-2 with TRBJ2-5, with D tentatively TRBD2 (5 bases). CDR3 length: 14 amino acids. The V end was cut by 5 bases, the J end by 2 bases, with 12 bases between. Looked up from germline, CDR1 is SGHTA and CDR2 is FQGNSA. CDR3 nucleotide sequence: TGTGCCAGCAGCGCCCGGGATTATCAAGAGACCCAGTACTTC. Residues: CASSARDYQETQYF.

CDR3 coding DNA: TGTGCCAGCAGTGACCCCGGGACAGGGGCCTCCTACGAGCAGTACTTC. This sequence encodes CASSDPGTGASYEQYF. The chain carries TRBV6-1 and TRBJ2-7; 10 bases are a match to TRBD1. The V segment lost 3 bases and the J segment 0 bases; nucleotides outside the gene matches: 5. CDR1 is MNHNS, CDR2 SASEGT, per germline. The length of the CDR3 is 16 residues.

The V and J genes are TRBV11-2 and TRBJ1-2; TRBD1 agrees at 7 bases. The CDR3 totals 16 residues. The trim removed 3 bases at V and 6 bases at J, leaving 13 bases unmatched. Germline V gene lookup returns CDR1 SGHAT and CDR2 FQNNGV. The CDR3: CASSFLTTTGPDGYTF. The CDR3 DNA sequence: TGTGCCAGCAGCTTTTTGACAACGACAGGGCCGGATGGCTACACCTTC.

The V gene is TRBV6-1, the J gene TRBJ2-7, with 7 bases that match TRBD2. The CDR3 is 12 amino acids. V was clipped by 2 bases and J by 9 bases; unmatched bases: 4. CDR1 and CDR2 from the germline V gene are MNHNS and SASEGT. CDR3 in DNA: TGTGCCAGCAGTGAAAGGGAGGGGAGGCAGTACTTC. This sequence encodes CASSEREGRQYF.

The chain uses TRBV5-4 and TRBJ1-4, with D possibly TRBD1 on 5 matching bases. V was shortened by 4 bases and J by 4 bases, with 14 bases between the two germline ends. This CDR3 contains 15 residues. Looked up from germline, CDR1 is SGHNT and CDR2 is YYREEE (reference sequence). Here the CDR3 reads CASSPERQNNEKLFF. The CDR3 DNA is TGTGCCAGCAGCCCAGAAAGACAGAATAATGAAAAACTGTTTTTT.

This chain links TRBV28 with TRBJ1-1; TRBD1 is a possible D gene (5 bases). There are 16 residues in the CDR3. V was trimmed by 7 bases and J by 6 bases, leaving 24 bases between them. CDR1 and CDR2 (germline): MDHEN, SYDVKM. CDR3 DNA: TGTGCCAGCATTCCACTTTTAGGGGAATCAAGCGCTGAAGCTTTCTTT. Translating gives CASIPLLGESSAEAFF.

This clone appeared a few times. The rearrangement links TRBV5-6 to TRBJ2-7; 11 nucleotides line up with TRBD1. The CDR3 is 15 residues long. J gave up 3 bases and V 3 bases, and 5 bases lay outside the gene matches. CDR1 and CDR2 from the germline V gene are SGHDT and YYEEEE. CDR3 nucleotides: TGTGCCAGCAGCTATCCGGGACAGGGGGTCTACGAGCAGTACTTC. This sequence encodes CASSYPGQGVYEQYF.

The gene calls are TRBV30 and TRBJ2-1; 8 nucleotides align to TRBD2. Germline V lookup: CDR1 GTSNPN, CDR2 SVGIG (reference sequence). There are 13 residues in the CDR3. Trimming cost V 3 bases and J 7 bases; bases outside gene matches: 5. CDR3 amino acids: CAWRISGTNEQFF. For the CDR3, the DNA is TGTGCCTGGAGGATTAGCGGGACAAATGAGCAGTTCTTC.

This clone was picked up a small number of times. CDR3 DNA: TGTGCCAGCAGCCAACGGGACGAGCAGTACTTC. Its translation is CASSQRDEQYF. This sequence joins TRBV7-2 and TRBJ2-7, with D hard to call. Between the trimmed V and J ends, which lost 5 bases and 5 bases, there was a span of 7 bases. CDR1 and CDR2 from the germline V gene are SGHTA and FQGNSA. CDR3 length equals 11 residues.

V and J are TRBV19 and TRBJ2-2; 7 nucleotides align to TRBD1. V shed 10 bases and J 0 bases; nucleotides not matched to a gene: 5. This CDR3 contains 14 residues. Germline values: CDR1 LNHDA, CDR2 SQIVND (reference sequence). CDR3 sequence: CAITGAPNTGELFF. Written as DNA, the CDR3 is TGTGCCATCACAGGGGCCCCGAACACCGGGGAGCTGTTTTTT.

The V and J genes are TRBV2 and TRBJ1-1, with D possibly TRBD1 on 6 matching bases. Germline V gene data show CDR1 as SNHLY and CDR2 as FYNNEI. V gave up 3 bases and J gave up 3 bases, with 14 bases separating them. This CDR3 region has 15 residues. This CDR3 reads CASSDPGRGYTEAFF. The CDR3, as DNA: TGTGCCAGCAGTGACCCCGGGAGGGGGTACACTGAAGCTTTCTTT.

J is TRBJ2-3 and V is TRBV7-3; 7 nucleotides agree with TRBD1. Trimming removed 1 base from V and 6 bases from J; junction bases left unmatched: 4. From germline, CDR1 is SGHTA and CDR2 FQGTGA. The CDR3 loop spans 14 amino acids. This chain's CDR3 is CASSLRGGYDTQYF. For the CDR3, the DNA is TGTGCCAGCAGCTTAAGAGGGGGCTATGATACGCAGTATTTT.

In this sample, this clone turned up many times. The gene calls are TRBV7-2 and TRBJ2-7; a weak D match, TRBD1 (6 bases). V lost 1 base, J lost 6 bases, and 7 bases lay in between. The CDR3 totals 12 residues. Germline V lookup: CDR1 SGHTA, CDR2 FQGNSA. The CDR3 nucleotides are TGTGCCAGCAGCTTAGACAGGGCCGAGCAGTACTTC. Translating gives CASSLDRAEQYF.

The chain couples TRBV7-8 to TRBJ1-2; 9 bases line up with TRBD1. Germline V gives CDR1 SGHVS, CDR2 FQNEAQ. The CDR3 runs to 17 residues. V was clipped by 0 bases and J by 2 bases; unmatched bases: 7. The CDR3 loop reads CASSLARFGTGNYGYTF. The CDR3, as DNA: TGTGCCAGCAGCTTAGCGAGGTTTGGGACAGGGAACTATGGCTACACCTTC. Drawing the rest from reference TRBV7-8 and TRBJ1-2, the complete variable domain is GAGVSQSPRYKVAKRGQDVALRCDPISGHVSLFWYQQALGQGPEFLTYFQNEAQLDKSGLPSDRFFAERPEGSVSTLKIQRTQQEDSAVYLCASSLARFGTGNYGYTFGSGTRLTVV.

This chain connects TRBV7-2 to TRBJ2-7; 11 nucleotides agree with TRBD2. CDR1 and CDR2 (germline): SGHTA, FQGNSA. The J segment lost 2 bases and the V segment lost 2 bases, leaving 8 bases of the junction unmatched. This CDR3 has 17 residues. CDR3 in DNA: TGTGCCAGCAGCTTAATCTTGGAGACTAGCGGGACCTACGAGCAGTACTTC. It encodes CASSLILETSGTYEQYF.

The V gene is TRBV7-9, the J gene TRBJ1-2; D not certain. The germline V gene has CDR1 SEHNR and CDR2 FQNEAQ (reference sequence). Trimming took 4 bases from V and 4 from J, leaving 13 bases between them. The CDR3 covers 14 residues. The CDR3 loop reads CASSSLGVGYGYTF. The CDR3 DNA is TGTGCCAGCAGCTCACTAGGCGTCGGCTATGGCTACACCTTC.

This sequence joins TRBV27 and TRBJ1-1; D possibly corresponds to TRBD1 (6 bases). This CDR3 spans 13 amino acids. V shed 2 bases and J shed 5 bases, with 9 bases lying between them. Germline CDR1 MNHEY, CDR2 SMNVEV (reference sequence). Here the CDR3 reads CASSLQGITEAFF. In nucleotides, the CDR3 is TGTGCCAGCAGTTTACAGGGGATAACTGAAGCTTTCTTT.

The rearrangement links TRBV6-1 to TRBJ2-1; 11 nucleotides agree with TRBD1. The V segment lost 4 bases and the J segment 3 bases; nucleotides outside the gene matches: 2. Per the germline V gene, CDR1 is MNHNS and CDR2 is SASEGT. The CDR3 extends over 15 amino acids. CDR3 region: CASSGDRGNYNEQFF. The CDR3 bases are TGTGCCAGCAGTGGGGACAGGGGGAACTACAATGAGCAGTTCTTC.

The V and J genes are TRBV19 and TRBJ2-3; 8 bases match TRBD1. The CDR3 is 15 amino acids. V shed 4 bases and J 0 bases; nucleotides not matched to a gene: 3. From germline, CDR1 is LNHDA and CDR2 SQIVND (reference sequence). The DNA of the CDR3 is TGTGCCAGTAGTACCGACAGGGGTAGCACAGATACGCAGTATTTT. It encodes CASSTDRGSTDTQYF.

The table lists this clone with a few counts. The V gene is TRBV6-6, the J gene TRBJ2-1; D might be TRBD2 (6 bases). The CDR3 is 15 residues long. The V gene lost 5 bases and the J gene lost 9 bases, with 20 bases spanning the gap. Germline CDR1 and CDR2: MNHNY and SVGAGI (reference sequence). CDR3 DNA: TGTGCCAGCAGTGCGGACTATTTGGCCCTCGGTGAGCAGTTCTTC. Protein sequence: CASSADYLALGEQFF.

This clone was seen a single time. The rearrangement uses TRBV6-5 and TRBJ1-6; 10 nucleotides align to TRBD1. The CDR3 length is 15 residues. The J segment lost 5 bases and the V segment lost 2 bases, leaving 0 bases of the junction unmatched. CDR1 MNHEY and CDR2 SVGAGI come from the germline V gene. The CDR3 nucleotides are TGTGCCAGCAGTTACGGGACAGGGGATAATTCACCCCTCCACTTT. It yields the protein CASSYGTGDNSPLHF.

The chain joins TRBV28 to TRBJ2-3; 8 bases align to TRBD2. The CDR3 has 13 amino acids. V lost 5 bases and J lost 11; bases outside the gene matches: 9. Looked up from germline, CDR1 is MDHEN and CDR2 is SYDVKM. This CDR3 reads CASSPPRLAKQYF. The CDR3 DNA reads TGTGCCAGCAGTCCCCCCCGACTAGCGAAGCAGTATTTT.

The V call is TRBV11-2, the J call TRBJ2-7, with D tentatively TRBD1 or TRBD2 (6 bases each). Germline CDR1 is SGHAT and CDR2 is FQNNGV. V lost 5 bases and J lost 0, with 11 bases in between. The CDR3 runs 14 residues. The CDR3 protein is CASSRSGASYEQYF. DNA of the CDR3: TGTGCCAGCAGCCGTTCGGGGGCCTCCTACGAGCAGTACTTC. Using reference TRBV11-2 and TRBJ2-7 for the parts outside the CDR3, the full variable domain is EAGVAQSPRYKIIEKRQSVAFWCNPISGHATLYWYQQILGQGPKLLIQFQNNGVVDDSQLPKDRFSAERLKGVDSTLKIQPAKLEDSAVYLCASSRSGASYEQYFGPGTRLTVT.